The clone carrying this T cell receptor (beta chain) was found a few times. The sample is drawn from a study of blood T cell repertoires in COVID-19. The overall study: From the United States, Italy and Spain came samples of acute and convalescent COVID-19. The analysed material was cDNA or gDNA that came from T cells, B-cell-depleted T cells, or PBMCs.

This CDR3 is 12 amino acids long. Germline CDR1 and CDR2: SNHLY and FYNNEI. The V end was cut by 5 bases, the J end by 5 bases, with 10 bases between. Original methodology: Cell counts per sample came from amplifying reference gene primers. Some clones are missing from TCRdb's copy, which holds only in-frame ones; the method was immunoSEQ multiplex PCR. The V and J calls and clone size are taken from that table; D and trimming were inferred from the DNA. Of more than 95,000 clones listed, more than 65% are singletons. The specimen sequenced was peripheral blood. The genes are TRBV2 and TRBJ2-7; maybe TRBD1 (6 bases). The receptor's source is a woman aged 70-85 years with acute or convalescent COVID-19. This chain's CDR3 is CASSRQVHEQYF. In DNA form, the CDR3 reads TGTGCCAGCAGTCGACAGGTACACGAGCAGTACTTC. The full variable domain, its missing parts supplied by reference TRBV2 and TRBJ2-7, is EPEVTQTPSHQVTQMGQEVILRCVPISNHLYFYWYRQILGQKVEFLVSFYNNEISEKSEIFDDQFSVERPDGSNFTLKIRSTKLEDSAMYFCASSRQVHEQYFGPGTRLTVT.